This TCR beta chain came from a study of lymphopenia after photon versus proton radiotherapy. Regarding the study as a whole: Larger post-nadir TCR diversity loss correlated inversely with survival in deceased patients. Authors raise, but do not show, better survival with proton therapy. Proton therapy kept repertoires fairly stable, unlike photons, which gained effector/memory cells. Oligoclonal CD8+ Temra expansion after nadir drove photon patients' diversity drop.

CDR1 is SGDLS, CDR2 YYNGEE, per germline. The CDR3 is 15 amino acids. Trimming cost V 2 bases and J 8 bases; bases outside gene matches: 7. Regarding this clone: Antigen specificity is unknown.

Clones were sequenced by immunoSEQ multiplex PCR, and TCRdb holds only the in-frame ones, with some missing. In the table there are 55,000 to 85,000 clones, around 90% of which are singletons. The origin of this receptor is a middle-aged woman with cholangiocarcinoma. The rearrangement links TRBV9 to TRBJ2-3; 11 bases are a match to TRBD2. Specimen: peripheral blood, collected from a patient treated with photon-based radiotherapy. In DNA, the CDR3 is TGTGCCAGCAGCGTTGGACTAGCGGGCCCCGGTACGCAGTATTTT. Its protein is CASSVGLAGPGTQYF.